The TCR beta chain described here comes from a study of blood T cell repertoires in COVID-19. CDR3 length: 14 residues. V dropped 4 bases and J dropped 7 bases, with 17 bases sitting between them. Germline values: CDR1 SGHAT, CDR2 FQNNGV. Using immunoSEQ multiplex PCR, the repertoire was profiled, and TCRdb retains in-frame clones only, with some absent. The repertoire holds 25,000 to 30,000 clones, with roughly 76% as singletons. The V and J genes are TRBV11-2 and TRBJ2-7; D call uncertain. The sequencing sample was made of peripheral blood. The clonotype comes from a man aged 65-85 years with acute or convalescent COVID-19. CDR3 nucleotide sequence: TGTGCCAGCAGCTGGCCCCAGGATCTGGTGGAGCAGTACTTC. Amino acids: CASSWPQDLVEQYF.